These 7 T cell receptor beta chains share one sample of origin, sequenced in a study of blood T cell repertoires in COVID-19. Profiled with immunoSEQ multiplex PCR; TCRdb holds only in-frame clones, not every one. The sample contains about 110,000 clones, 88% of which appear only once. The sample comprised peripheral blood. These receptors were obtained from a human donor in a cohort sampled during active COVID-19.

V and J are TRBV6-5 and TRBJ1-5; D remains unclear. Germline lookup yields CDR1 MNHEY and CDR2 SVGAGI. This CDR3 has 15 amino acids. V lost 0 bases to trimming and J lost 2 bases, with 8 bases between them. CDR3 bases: TGTGCCAGCAGTTACTCCCGAGCGGGCAATCAGCCCCAGCATTTT. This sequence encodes CASSYSRAGNQPQHF.

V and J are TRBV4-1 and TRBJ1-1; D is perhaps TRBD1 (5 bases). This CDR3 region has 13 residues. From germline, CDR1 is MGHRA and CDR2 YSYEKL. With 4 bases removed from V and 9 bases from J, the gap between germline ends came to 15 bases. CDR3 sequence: CASSLQTGGKAFF. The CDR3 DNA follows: TGCGCCAGCAGCCTCCAGACGGGGGGGAAAGCTTTCTTT.

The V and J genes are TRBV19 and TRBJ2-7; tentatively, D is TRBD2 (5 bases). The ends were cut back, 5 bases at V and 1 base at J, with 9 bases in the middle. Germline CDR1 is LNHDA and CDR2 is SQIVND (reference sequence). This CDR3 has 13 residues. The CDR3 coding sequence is TGTGCCAGTAGTCCCCGGGGTTCCTACGAGCAGTACTTC. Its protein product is CASSPRGSYEQYF.

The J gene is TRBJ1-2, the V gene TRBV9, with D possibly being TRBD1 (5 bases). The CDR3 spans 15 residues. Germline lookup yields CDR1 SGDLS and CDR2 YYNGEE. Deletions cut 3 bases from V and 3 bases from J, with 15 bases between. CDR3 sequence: CASSEEGLLHYGYTF. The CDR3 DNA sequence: TGTGCCAGCAGCGAGGAGGGGCTCCTCCACTATGGCTACACCTTC. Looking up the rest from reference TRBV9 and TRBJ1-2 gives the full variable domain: DSGVTQTPKHLITATGQRVTLRCSPRSGDLSVYWYQQSLDQGLQFLIQYYNGEERAKGNILERFSAQQFPDLHSELNLSSLELGDSALYFCASSEEGLLHYGYTFGSGTRLTVV.

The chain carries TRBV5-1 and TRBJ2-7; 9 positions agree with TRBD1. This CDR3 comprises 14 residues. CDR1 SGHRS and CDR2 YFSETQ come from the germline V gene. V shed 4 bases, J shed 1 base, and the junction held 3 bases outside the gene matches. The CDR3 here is CASSPGTGSYEQYF. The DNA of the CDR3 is TGCGCCAGCAGCCCCGGGACAGGGTCCTACGAGCAGTACTTC. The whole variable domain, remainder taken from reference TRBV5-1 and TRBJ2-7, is KAGVTQTPRYLIKTRGQQVTLSCSPISGHRSVSWYQQTPGQGLQFLFEYFSETQRNKGNFPGRFSGRQFSNSRSEMNVSTLELGDSALYLCASSPGTGSYEQYFGPGTRLTVT.

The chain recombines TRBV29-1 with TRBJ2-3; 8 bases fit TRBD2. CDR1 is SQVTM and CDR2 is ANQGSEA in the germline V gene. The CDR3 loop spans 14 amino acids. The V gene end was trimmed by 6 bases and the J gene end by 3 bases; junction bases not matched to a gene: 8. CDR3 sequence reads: CSVGNSGVTDTQYF. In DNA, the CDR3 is TGCAGCGTGGGAAATAGCGGGGTAACAGATACGCAGTATTTT.

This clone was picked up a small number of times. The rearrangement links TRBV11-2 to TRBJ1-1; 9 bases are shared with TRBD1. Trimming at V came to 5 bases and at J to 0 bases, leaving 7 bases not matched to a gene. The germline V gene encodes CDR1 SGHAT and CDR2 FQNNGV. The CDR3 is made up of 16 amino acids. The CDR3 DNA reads TGTGCCAGCAGCCTCTTGGGACAGGGCATGAACACTGAAGCTTTCTTT. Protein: CASSLLGQGMNTEAFF.